Sequencing of this T cell receptor (beta chain) was carried out in a study of T-cell memory formation after mild COVID-19. Study-wide context: Largely donor-specific TCR clusters were found.

5'RACE with constant-segment primers built TCRalpha and TCRbeta cDNA libraries with UMIs. TCRdb re-called the 5' RACE reads through MiXCR, storing one row per CDR3 protein. The profile shows some 450,000 distinct CDR3 sequences, around 18% of them singletons. Trimming took off 8 bases at V and 3 bases at J, with 16 bases between the two ends. The CDR3 extends over 13 amino acids. Looked up from germline, CDR1 is DFQATT and CDR2 is SNEGSKA (reference sequence). This clonotype was picked up many times. The chain employs TRBV20-1 and TRBJ1-1, with D unresolved. This receptor was obtained from an adult woman who had mild COVID-19 (a few samples of this study predate the infection). Cell type and time point are not known. The material sequenced was PBMCs or a T cell subset sorted from them (not recorded which). In DNA form, the CDR3 reads TGCAGTTCTCGGAACAGTCGGGACACTGAAGCTTTCTTT. Protein: CSSRNSRDTEAFF.